This passage covers 10 T cell receptor beta chains from one sample sequenced in a study of T cell clonality in common variable immunodeficiency. Produced via immunoSEQ multiplex PCR; TCRdb's table is partial and in-frame only. This record lists roughly 60,000 clones, none seen once only, and the top ten clones contain 1.5% to 2%. Sequenced: peripheral blood mononuclear cells. Every receptor here comes from a person between 18 and 75 years old in good health.

At least ten counts were recorded for this clone. The read ends 3 residues shy of where the CDR3 ends; the end is completed using the germline J gene. The chain couples TRBV24-1 to TRBJ1-5, with D perhaps matching TRBD1 (6 bases). The V end was cut by 6 bases, the J end by 0 bases, with 11 bases between. Germline CDR1 KGHDR, CDR2 SFDVKD. CDR3 size: 15 residues. This CDR3 reads CATSLGGASNQPQHF. The CDR3 bases that were read are TGTGCCACCAGTTTAGGGGGGGCTAGCAATCAGCCC.

Comment on this clone: From the germline J gene comes the end of the CDR3, since the read stops 3 residues before it. The rearrangement joins TRBV7-3 to TRBJ2-4; 11 nucleotides match TRBD2. Germline V gene sequence: CDR1 SGHTA, CDR2 FQGTGA. The CDR3 is 15 residues long. The sequenced part of the CDR3 DNA is TGTGCCAGCAGCTTAACGGGACTAGCGGAAGAGGCT. This encodes CASSLTGLAEEA. The whole CDR3 is CASSLTGLAEEAQYF.

This clone appeared many times. The read gets to within 3 residues of the CDR3 end, and the germline J gene fills in the rest. The chain uses TRBV6-2 or TRBV6-3 and TRBJ1-4; TRBD1 matches 11 bases. The ends lost 6 bases at V and 4 bases at J; junction bases unmatched: 10. CDR3 length: 17 residues. The germline V gene has CDR1 MNHEY and CDR2 SVGEGT. CDR3 DNA (partial): TGTGCCAGCAGCTACCGGACAGGGGGCTTGGATAATGAAAAA. It yields the protein CASSYRTGGLDNEK. The CDR3 as a whole reads CASSYRTGGLDNEKLFF.

Many counts were recorded for this clone. The read terminates 3 residues ahead of where the CDR3 ends, so the germline J gene completes it. The chain combines TRBV2 with TRBJ2-7; 7 bases match TRBD1. In germline, CDR1 is SNHLY, CDR2 FYNNEI. CDR3 length equals 14 residues. The J segment lost 1 base and the V segment lost 6 bases, leaving 6 bases of the junction unmatched. The CDR3 sequence: CASREQGFSYEQYF. The CDR3 DNA, read in part, is TGTGCCAGCAGAGAACAGGGGTTTTCCTACGAG.

Many counts were recorded for this clone. The CDR3 goes on 3 residues after the read ends, and that part is filled in from the germline J gene. This chain connects TRBV9 to TRBJ2-1, with TRBD1 matching 11 bases. The CDR3 loop spans 15 amino acids. V lost 4 bases to trimming and J lost 8 bases; unmatched junction nucleotides: 8. The germline gives CDR1 SGDLS, CDR2 YYNGEE. This CDR3 reads CASSQRGQGVDEQFF. The sequenced CDR3 bases are TGTGCCAGCAGCCAACGGGGACAGGGGGTCGATGAG.

The table lists this clone with many counts. The read stops 3 residues short of the end of the CDR3; the missing end is completed from the germline J gene. V and J are TRBV6-1 and TRBJ2-2; TRBD1 agrees at 7 bases. The CDR3 is made up of 16 amino acids. V lost 4 bases to trimming and J lost 0 bases; unmatched junction nucleotides: 5. Germline values: CDR1 MNHNS, CDR2 SASEGT. CDR3 bases read: TGTGCCAGCAGTGGGACCGACAGGGCGAACACCGGGGAG. Translating it yields CASSGTDRANTGE. The whole CDR3 reads CASSGTDRANTGELFF.

There are many counts of this clone. The read ends 3 residues early relative to the CDR3; the germline J gene fills the gap. This chain uses TRBV5-4 with TRBJ2-1, with 11 bases identical to TRBD2. Looked up from germline, CDR1 is SGHNT and CDR2 is YYREEE (reference sequence). The CDR3 is made up of 16 amino acids. Germline trimming cut 1 base from V and 4 bases from J; bases unmatched to any gene: 4. CDR3 in amino acids: CASSLSLAGGYNEQFF. Incomplete CDR3 DNA: TGTGCCAGCAGCTTGTCCCTAGCGGGAGGTTACAATGAG.

This clone was recorded many times. The CDR3 protein is CASSPGTSGRHEQFF. CDR3 DNA, as far as it was read: TGTGCCAGCAGCCCCGGGACTAGCGGGAGACATGAG. The rearrangement uses TRBV7-2 and TRBJ2-1; 14 nucleotides agree with TRBD2. The read ends 3 residues before the CDR3 terminus; that terminus is restored from the germline J gene. The V and J ends lost 5 bases and 8 bases, in that order; junction bases with no gene match: 5. The CDR3 sequence is 15 residues long. Germline V gives CDR1 SGHTA, CDR2 FQGNSA. Combining the CDR3 with reference TRBV7-2 and TRBJ2-1 gives the whole variable domain GAGVSQSPSNKVTEKGKDVELRCDPISGHTALYWYRQSLGQGLEFLIYFQGNSAPDKSGLPSDRFSAERTGGSVSTLTIQRTQQEDSAVYLCASSPGTSGRHEQFFGPGTRLTVL.

At least ten counts were recorded for this clone. The sequenced fragment ends 3 residues before the CDR3 boundary, so the rest is inferred from the germline J gene. The chain employs TRBV20-1 and TRBJ2-7; the D gene is possibly TRBD1 (6 bases). This CDR3 comprises 12 residues. Germline-derived CDR1 and CDR2 are DFQATT and SNEGSKA (reference sequence). V lost 7 bases and J lost 2, with 12 bases in between. The sequenced part of the CDR3 DNA is TGCAGTGTTCCGACAGGAGCCTACGAG. The encoded protein is CSVPTGAYE. The whole CDR3 protein reads CSVPTGAYEQYF.

This clone was counted ten times or more. The CDR3 is cut off 3 residues early in the read; its end comes from the germline J gene. This chain links TRBV10-3 with TRBJ2-7, with 11 positions matching TRBD2. Germline assignment: CDR1 ENHRY and CDR2 SYGVKD. J gave up 3 bases and V 0 bases, and 10 bases lay outside the gene matches. The CDR3 totals 18 residues. Partial CDR3 DNA: TGTGCCATCAGTGAGTCAAGAAAGGGGACTAGCGGCTTCTACGAG. It translates to CAISESRKGTSGFYE. The CDR3 in full is CAISESRKGTSGFYEQYF.